These 4 T cell receptor beta chains originate from one sample sequenced in a study of T cells after yellow fever vaccination. TCRdb independently ran MiXCR on the 5' RACE reads; one entry per CDR3 protein. The sample gives about 220,000 distinct CDR3 sequences, approximately 3% of which show up once; around 3% is in the top ten. The source was CD4+ T cells sorted from PBMCs, collected 10 days after the yellow fever booster vaccination. These receptor sequences come from a young man who received the YFV17D yellow fever vaccine.

J is TRBJ1-1 and V is TRBV29-1; maybe TRBD1 (6 bases). This CDR3 region has 12 residues. CDR1 SQVTM and CDR2 ANQGSEA come from the germline V gene. The V and J ends lost 7 bases and 0 bases respectively, with 9 bases between them. CDR3 protein: CSGGTLNTEAFF. The DNA of the CDR3 is TGCAGCGGGGGGACACTGAACACTGAAGCTTTCTTT.

In its sample, this clonotype was seen many times. The chain employs TRBV20-1 and TRBJ1-2; perhaps TRBD1 as D (5 bases). The germline CDR1 and CDR2 sequences are DFQATT and SNEGSKA (reference sequence). The CDR3 is 14 residues long. Trimming took off 3 bases at V and 6 bases at J, with 17 bases between the two ends. For the CDR3, the DNA is TGCAGTGCTAGCTCTTTCCGGCAGGGTCATGGCTACACCTTC. This encodes CSASSFRQGHGYTF.

This clonotype was found many times. The chain has TRBV4-1 and TRBJ2-7; maybe TRBD1 (6 bases). Germline CDR1 and CDR2: MGHRA and YSYEKL. Between the trimmed V and J ends, which lost 1 base and 3 bases, there was a span of 13 bases. The CDR3 contains 15 residues. The CDR3 here is CASSQASEQGYEQYF. The DNA of the CDR3 is TGCGCCAGCAGCCAAGCTAGTGAACAGGGCTACGAGCAGTACTTC.

This clonotype was observed many times. The chain uses TRBV29-1 and TRBJ2-5; 9 bases agree with TRBD2. CDR3 length equals 14 residues. With V trimmed by 2 bases and J by 5 bases, 6 bases remained unmatched. Germline CDR1 and CDR2: SQVTM and ANQGSEA. The CDR3 spells CSVEIAGGPETQYF. The DNA for the CDR3 is TGCAGCGTTGAAATTGCGGGGGGGCCGGAGACCCAGTACTTC.